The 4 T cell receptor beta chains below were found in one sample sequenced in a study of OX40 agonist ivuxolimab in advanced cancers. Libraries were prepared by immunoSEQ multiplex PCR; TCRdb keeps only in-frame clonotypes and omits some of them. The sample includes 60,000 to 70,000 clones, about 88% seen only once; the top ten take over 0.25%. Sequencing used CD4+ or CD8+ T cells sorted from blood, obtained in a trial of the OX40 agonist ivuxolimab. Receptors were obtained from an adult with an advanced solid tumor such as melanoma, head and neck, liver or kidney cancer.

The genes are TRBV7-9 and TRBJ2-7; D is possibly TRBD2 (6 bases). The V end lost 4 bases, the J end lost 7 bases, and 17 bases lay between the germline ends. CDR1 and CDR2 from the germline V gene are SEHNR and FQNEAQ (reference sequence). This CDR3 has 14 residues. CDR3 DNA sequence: TGTGCCAGCAGCTCTCCGTTTGGGGGGACGGAGCAGTACTTC. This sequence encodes CASSSPFGGTEQYF.

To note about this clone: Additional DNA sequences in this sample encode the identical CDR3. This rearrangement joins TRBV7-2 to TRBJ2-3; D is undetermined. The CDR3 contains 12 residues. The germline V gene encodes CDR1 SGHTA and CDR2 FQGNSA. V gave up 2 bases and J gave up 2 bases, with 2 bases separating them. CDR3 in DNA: TGTGCCAGCAGCTTATACACAGATACGCAGTATTTT. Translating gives CASSLYTDTQYF.

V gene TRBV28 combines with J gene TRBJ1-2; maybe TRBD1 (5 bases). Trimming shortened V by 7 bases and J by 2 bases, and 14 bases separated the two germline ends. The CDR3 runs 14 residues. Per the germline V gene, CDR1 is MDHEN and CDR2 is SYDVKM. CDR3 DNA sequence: TGTGCCAGCACCTTGGGGCGGGGAAACTATGGCTACACCTTC. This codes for CASTLGRGNYGYTF.

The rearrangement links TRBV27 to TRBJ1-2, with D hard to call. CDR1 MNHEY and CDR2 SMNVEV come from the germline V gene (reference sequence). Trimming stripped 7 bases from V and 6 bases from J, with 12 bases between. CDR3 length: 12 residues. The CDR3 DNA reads TGTGCCAGCACCCTGGAAGGAAATGGCTACACCTTC. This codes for CASTLEGNGYTF.